This TCR beta chain was identified during a study of blood T cell repertoires in COVID-19. Per the study methods: Researchers report that nucleated cell counts were estimated from reference gene primer amplification. Data came from immunoSEQ multiplex PCR; TCRdb stores just in-frame clones and leaves some out. V, J and clone size are taken as reported in that table, and D and trimming were inferred from the DNA itself. The sample lists about 270,000 clones, roughly 85% occurring once. Trimming took off 3 bases at V and 4 bases at J, with 16 bases between the two ends. Germline loops: CDR1 SGHDT, CDR2 YYEEEE. The CDR3 runs to 15 residues.

The clonotype originates from a woman in her seventies with acute or convalescent COVID-19. Sequencing input: peripheral blood. The chain carries TRBV5-6 and TRBJ1-1; the D gene is possibly TRBD1 (6 bases). This CDR3 is CASSWGPNSGTEAFF. DNA for the CDR3: TGTGCCAGCAGCTGGGGGCCAAACTCGGGCACTGAAGCTTTCTTT.